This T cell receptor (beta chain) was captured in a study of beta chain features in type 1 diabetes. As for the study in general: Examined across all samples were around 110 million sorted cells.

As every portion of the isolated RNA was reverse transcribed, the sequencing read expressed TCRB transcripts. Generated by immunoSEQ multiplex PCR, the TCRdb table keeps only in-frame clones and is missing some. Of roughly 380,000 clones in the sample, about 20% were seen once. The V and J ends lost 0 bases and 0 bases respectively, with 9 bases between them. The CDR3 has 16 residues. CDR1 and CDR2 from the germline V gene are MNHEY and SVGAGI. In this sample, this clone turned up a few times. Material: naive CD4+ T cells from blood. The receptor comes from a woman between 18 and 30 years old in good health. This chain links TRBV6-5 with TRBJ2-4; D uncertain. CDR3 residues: CASSYSGSSAKNIQYF. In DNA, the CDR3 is TGTGCCAGCAGTTACTCGGGCTCCTCAGCCAAAAACATTCAGTACTTC.